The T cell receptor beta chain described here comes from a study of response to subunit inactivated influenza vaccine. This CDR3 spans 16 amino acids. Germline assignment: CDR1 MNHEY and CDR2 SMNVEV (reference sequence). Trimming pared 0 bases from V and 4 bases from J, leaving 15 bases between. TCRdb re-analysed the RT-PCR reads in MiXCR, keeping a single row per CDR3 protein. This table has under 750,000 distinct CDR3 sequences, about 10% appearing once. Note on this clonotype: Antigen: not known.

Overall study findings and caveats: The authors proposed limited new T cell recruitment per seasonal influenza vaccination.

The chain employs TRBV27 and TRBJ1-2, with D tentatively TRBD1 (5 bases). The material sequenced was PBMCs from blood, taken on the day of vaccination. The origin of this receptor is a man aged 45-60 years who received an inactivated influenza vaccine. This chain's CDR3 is CASSLSFAGKIYGYTF. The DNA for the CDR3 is TGTGCCAGCAGTTTATCGTTTGCAGGGAAGATCTATGGCTACACCTTC.